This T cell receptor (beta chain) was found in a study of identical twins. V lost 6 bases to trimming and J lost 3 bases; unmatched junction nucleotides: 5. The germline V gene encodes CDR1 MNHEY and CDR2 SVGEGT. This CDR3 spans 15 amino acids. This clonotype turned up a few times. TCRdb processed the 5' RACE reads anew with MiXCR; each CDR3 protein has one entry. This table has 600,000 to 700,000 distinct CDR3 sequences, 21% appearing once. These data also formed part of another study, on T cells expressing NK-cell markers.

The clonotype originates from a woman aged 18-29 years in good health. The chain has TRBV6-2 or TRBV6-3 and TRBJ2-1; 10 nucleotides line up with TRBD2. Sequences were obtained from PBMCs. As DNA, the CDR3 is TGTGCCAGCAGACGTAGCGGGAGGAACTACAATGAGCAGTTCTTC. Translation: CASRRSGRNYNEQFF.